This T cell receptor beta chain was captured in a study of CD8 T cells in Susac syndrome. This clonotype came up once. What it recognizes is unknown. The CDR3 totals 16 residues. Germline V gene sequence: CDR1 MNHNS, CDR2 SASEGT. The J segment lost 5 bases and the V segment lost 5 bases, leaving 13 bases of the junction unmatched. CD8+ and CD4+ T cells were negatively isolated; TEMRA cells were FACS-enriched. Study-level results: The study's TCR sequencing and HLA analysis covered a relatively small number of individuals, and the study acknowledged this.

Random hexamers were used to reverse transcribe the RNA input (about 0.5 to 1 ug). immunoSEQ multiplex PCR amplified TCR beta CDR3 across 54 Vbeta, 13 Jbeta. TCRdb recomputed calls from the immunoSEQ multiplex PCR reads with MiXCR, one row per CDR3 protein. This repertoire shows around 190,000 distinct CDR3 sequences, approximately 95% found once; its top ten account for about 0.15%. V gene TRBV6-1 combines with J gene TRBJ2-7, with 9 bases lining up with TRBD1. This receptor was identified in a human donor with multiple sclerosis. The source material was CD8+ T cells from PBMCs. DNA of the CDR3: TGTGCCAGCAGTCTATTAACCGGGACAGGGACGGACGAGCAGTACTTC. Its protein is CASSLLTGTGTDEQYF.